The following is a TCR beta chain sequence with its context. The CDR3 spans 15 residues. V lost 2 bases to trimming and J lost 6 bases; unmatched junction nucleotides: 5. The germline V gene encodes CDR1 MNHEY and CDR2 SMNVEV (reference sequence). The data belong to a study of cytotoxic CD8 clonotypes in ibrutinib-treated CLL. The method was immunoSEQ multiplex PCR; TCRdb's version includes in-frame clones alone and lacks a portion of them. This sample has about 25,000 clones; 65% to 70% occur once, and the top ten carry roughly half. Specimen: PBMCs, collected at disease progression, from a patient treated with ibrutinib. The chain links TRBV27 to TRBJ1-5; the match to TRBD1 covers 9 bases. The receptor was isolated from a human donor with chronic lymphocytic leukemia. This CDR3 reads CASSLGGQGFQPQHF. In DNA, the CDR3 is TGTGCCAGCAGTTTAGGGGGACAGGGTTTTCAGCCCCAGCATTTT.